The 8 T cell receptor beta chains below all came from one sample that was sequenced in a study of T-cell memory formation after mild COVID-19. Using its own MiXCR run on the 5' RACE reads, TCRdb lists one record per CDR3 protein. The sample holds 250,000 to 350,000 distinct CDR3 sequences; approximately 15% are singletons and the top ten take roughly 23%. Sequencing used PBMCs or a T cell subset sorted from them (not recorded which). The receptors were gathered from a man aged 18 to 35 who had mild COVID-19 (a few samples of this study predate the infection). Cell type and time point are not known.

This chain links TRBV7-2 with TRBJ2-6; D is undetermined. This CDR3 is 16 amino acids long. Trimming stripped 4 bases from V and 0 bases from J, with 10 bases between. Germline-derived CDR1 and CDR2 are SGHTA and FQGNSA. The CDR3 DNA reads as TGTGCCAGCAGCTCCCACGGAGCCTCTGGGGCCAACGTCCTGACTTTC. Its protein product is CASSSHGASGANVLTF.

The chain uses TRBV4-1 and TRBJ1-5, with a weak D call TRBD1 (6 bases). Trimming pared 1 base from V and 6 bases from J, leaving 10 bases between. The CDR3 loop spans 14 amino acids. The germline V gene has CDR1 MGHRA and CDR2 YSYEKL. CDR3 sequence (DNA): TGCGCCAGCAGCCAAGCGAGGGGGACTCAGCCCCAGCATTTT. Amino acids: CASSQARGTQPQHF.

The CDR3 DNA reads TGTGCCATCAGTGACTCCTTAGCGACCAATGAGCAGTTCTTC. Translated: CAISDSLATNEQFF. The J gene is TRBJ2-1, the V gene TRBV10-3; TRBD2 might be the D (5 bases). The CDR3 is 14 residues long. Germline V lookup: CDR1 ENHRY, CDR2 SYGVKD. V was pared by 3 bases and J by 6 bases, with 12 bases between.

This clonotype appeared a few times. The chain recombines TRBV12-3 or TRBV12-4 with TRBJ1-1; D is undetermined. The CDR3 contains 12 residues. Trimming took 2 bases from V and 10 from J, leaving 11 bases between them. CDR3 in amino acids: CASSLTGIGAFF. Here the CDR3 DNA reads TGTGCCAGCAGTTTAACGGGGATCGGAGCTTTCTTT.

This clonotype turned up a few times. The rearrangement uses TRBV7-9 and TRBJ2-4; the D gene is possibly TRBD1 (5 bases). CDR3 length: 16 amino acids. Trimming stripped 5 bases from V and 4 bases from J, with 18 bases between. From germline, CDR1 is SEHNR and CDR2 FQNEAQ (reference sequence). CDR3 in amino acids: CASSLRSARAKNIQYF. In DNA, the CDR3 is TGTGCCAGCAGCCTCCGATCGGCCAGGGCGAAAAACATTCAGTACTTC.

The chain recombines TRBV7-2 with TRBJ2-1; D possibly corresponds to TRBD1 (5 bases). The V end was cut by 8 bases, the J end by 4 bases, with 12 bases between. Germline CDR1 and CDR2: SGHTA and FQGNSA. The CDR3 spans 13 residues. CDR3 sequence reads: CASGAFWYNEQFF. The CDR3 DNA sequence: TGTGCCAGCGGGGCTTTTTGGTACAATGAGCAGTTCTTC.

V usage is TRBV20-1 and J usage is TRBJ1-1; D remains ambiguous. V was pared by 6 bases and J by 0 bases, with 11 bases between. This CDR3 is built from 13 residues. Germline CDR1 DFQATT, CDR2 SNEGSKA (reference sequence). The CDR3 spells CSAVKGMNTEAFF. Here the CDR3 DNA reads TGCAGTGCCGTGAAGGGCATGAACACTGAAGCTTTCTTT.

The rearrangement joins TRBV10-3 to TRBJ2-5, with 7 bases that match TRBD2. CDR1 and CDR2 from the germline V gene are ENHRY and SYGVKD. The junction had 8 bases not matched to a gene; V was cut back by 9 bases and J by 7 bases. The CDR3 has 12 residues. The CDR3 DNA reads as TGTGCCATGGGAGGGACCTCAGGGACCCAGTACTTC. Translated: CAMGGTSGTQYF.